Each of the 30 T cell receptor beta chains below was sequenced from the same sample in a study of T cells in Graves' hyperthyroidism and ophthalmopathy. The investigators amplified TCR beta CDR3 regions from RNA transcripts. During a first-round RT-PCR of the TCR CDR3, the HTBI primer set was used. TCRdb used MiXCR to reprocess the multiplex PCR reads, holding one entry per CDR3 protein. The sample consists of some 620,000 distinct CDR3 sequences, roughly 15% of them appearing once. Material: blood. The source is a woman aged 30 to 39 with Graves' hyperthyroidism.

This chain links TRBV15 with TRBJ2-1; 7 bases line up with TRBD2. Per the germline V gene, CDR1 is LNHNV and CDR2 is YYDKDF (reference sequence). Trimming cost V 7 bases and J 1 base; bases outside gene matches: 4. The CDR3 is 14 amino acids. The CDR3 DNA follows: TGTGCCACCATCGACGGGAGGTCCTACAATGAGCAGTTCTTC. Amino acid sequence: CATIDGRSYNEQFF.

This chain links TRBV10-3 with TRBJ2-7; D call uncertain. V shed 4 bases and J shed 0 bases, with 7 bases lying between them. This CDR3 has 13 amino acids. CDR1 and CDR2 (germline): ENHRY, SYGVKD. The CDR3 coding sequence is TGTGCCATCAGTGTAGGCAGCTCCTACGAGCAGTACTTC. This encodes CAISVGSSYEQYF.

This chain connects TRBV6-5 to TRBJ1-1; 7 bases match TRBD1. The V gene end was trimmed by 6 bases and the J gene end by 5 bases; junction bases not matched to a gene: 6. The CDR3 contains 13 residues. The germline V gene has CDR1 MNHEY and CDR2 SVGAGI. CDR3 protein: CASRSPGGTEAFF. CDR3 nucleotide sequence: TGTGCCAGCAGATCCCCAGGGGGAACTGAAGCTTTCTTT.

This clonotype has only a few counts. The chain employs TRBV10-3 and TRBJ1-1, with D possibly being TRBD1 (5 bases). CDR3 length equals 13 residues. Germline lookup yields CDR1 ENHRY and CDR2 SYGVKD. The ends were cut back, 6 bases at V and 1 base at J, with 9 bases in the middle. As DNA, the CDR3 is TGTGCCATCAGAAGGGACCCGAACACTGAAGCTTTCTTT. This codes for CAIRRDPNTEAFF.

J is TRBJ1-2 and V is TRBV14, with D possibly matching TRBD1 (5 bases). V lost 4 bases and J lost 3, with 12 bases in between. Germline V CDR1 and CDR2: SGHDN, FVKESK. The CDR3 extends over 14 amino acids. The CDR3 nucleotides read TGTGCCAGCAGCCCACCGGGACGGTACTATGGCTACACCTTC. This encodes CASSPPGRYYGYTF.

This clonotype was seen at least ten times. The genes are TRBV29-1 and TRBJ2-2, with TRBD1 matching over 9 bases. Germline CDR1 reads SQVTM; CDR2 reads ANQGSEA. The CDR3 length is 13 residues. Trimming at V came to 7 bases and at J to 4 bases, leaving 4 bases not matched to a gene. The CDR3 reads CSAGTGLTGELFF. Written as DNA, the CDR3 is TGCAGCGCCGGGACAGGGCTCACCGGGGAGCTGTTTTTT.

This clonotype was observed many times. CDR3 amino acids: CSARWTGRGSYNSPLHF. The DNA for the CDR3 is TGCAGTGCTAGATGGACAGGGAGGGGGTCCTATAATTCACCCCTCCACTTT. The chain couples TRBV20-1 to TRBJ1-6; 8 bases are shared with TRBD1. This CDR3 spans 17 amino acids. Per germline, CDR1 DFQATT and CDR2 SNEGSKA (reference sequence). The V and J ends lost 2 bases and 1 base, in that order; junction bases with no gene match: 7.

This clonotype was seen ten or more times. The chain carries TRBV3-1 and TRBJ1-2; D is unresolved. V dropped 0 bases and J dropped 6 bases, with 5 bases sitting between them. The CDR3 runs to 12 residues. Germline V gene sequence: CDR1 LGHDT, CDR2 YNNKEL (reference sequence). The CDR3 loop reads CASSQDQDGYTF. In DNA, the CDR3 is TGTGCCAGCAGCCAAGATCAAGATGGCTACACCTTC.

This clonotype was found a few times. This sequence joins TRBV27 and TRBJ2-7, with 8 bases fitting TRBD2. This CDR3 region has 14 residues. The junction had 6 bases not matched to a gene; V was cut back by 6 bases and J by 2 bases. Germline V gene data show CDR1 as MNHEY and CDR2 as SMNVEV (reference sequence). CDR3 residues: CASRRLANPYEQYF. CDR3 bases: TGTGCCAGCAGACGACTAGCGAACCCCTACGAGCAGTACTTC.

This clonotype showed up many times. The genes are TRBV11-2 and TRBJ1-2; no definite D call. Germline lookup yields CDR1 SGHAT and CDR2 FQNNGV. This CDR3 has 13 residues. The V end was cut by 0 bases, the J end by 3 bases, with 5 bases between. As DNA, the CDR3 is TGTGCCAGCAGCTTAGATACGGACTATGGCTACACCTTC. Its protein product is CASSLDTDYGYTF.

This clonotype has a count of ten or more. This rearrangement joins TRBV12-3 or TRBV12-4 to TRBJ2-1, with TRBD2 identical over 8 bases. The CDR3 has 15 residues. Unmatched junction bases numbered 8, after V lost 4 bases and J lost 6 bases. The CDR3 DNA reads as TGTGCCAGCAGTTCAATAGCGGGAATGGGCAATGAGCAGTTCTTC. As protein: CASSSIAGMGNEQFF.

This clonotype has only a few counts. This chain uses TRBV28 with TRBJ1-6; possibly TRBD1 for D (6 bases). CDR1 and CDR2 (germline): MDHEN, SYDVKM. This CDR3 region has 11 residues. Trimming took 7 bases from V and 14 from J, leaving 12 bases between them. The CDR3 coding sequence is TGTGCCAGCAAGTTGGGGGCATCCCTCCACTTT. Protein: CASKLGASLHF.

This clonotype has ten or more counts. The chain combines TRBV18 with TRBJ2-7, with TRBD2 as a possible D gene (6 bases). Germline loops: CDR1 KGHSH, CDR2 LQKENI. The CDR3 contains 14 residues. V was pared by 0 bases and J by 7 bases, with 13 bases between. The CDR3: CASSPPLEGGEQYF. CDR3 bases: TGTGCCAGCTCACCACCGTTGGAGGGCGGGGAGCAGTACTTC.

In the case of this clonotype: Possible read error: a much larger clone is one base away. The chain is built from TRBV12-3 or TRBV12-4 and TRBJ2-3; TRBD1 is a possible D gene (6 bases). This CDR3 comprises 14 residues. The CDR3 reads CANSSHRDTDTQYF. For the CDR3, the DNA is TGTGCCAACAGTTCCCACAGGGATACAGATACGCAGTATTTT.

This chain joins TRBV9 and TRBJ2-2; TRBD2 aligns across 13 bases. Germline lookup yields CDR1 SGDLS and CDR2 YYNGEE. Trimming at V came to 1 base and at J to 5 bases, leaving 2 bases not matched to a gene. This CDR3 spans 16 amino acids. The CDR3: CASSVMGLAGTGELFF. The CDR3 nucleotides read TGTGCCAGCAGCGTAATGGGACTAGCGGGAACCGGGGAGCTGTTTTTT.

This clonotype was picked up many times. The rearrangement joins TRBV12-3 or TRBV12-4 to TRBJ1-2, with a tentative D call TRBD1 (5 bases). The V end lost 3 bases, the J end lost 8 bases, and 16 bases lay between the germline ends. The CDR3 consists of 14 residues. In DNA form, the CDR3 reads TGTGCCAGCAGTTTTCGACAGTCCCCGGGAGGCTACACCTTC. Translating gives CASSFRQSPGGYTF.

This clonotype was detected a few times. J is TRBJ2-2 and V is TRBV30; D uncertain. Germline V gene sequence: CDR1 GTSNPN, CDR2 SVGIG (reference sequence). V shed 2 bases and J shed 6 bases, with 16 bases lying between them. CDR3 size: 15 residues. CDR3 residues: CAWSSDWVGAGELFF. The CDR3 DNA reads TGTGCCTGGAGTTCCGACTGGGTCGGCGCCGGGGAGCTGTTTTTT.

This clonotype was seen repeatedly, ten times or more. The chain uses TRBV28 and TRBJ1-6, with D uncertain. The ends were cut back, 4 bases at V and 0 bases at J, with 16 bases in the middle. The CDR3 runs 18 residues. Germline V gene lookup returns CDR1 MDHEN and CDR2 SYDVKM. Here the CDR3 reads CASSWGGRRSSYNSPLHF. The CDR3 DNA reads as TGTGCCAGCAGTTGGGGAGGACGGAGGAGCTCCTATAATTCACCCCTCCACTTT.

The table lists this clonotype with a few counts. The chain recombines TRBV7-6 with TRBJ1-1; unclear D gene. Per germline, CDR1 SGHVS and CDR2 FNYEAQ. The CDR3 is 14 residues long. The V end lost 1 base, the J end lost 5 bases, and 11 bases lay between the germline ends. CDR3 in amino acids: CASSLGGRGTEAFF. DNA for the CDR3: TGTGCCAGCAGCTTAGGTGGGAGAGGTACTGAAGCTTTCTTT.

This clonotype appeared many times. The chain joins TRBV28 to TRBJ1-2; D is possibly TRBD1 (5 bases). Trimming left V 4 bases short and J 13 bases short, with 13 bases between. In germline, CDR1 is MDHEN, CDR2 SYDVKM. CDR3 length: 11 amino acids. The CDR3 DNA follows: TGTGCCAGCAGTTCCGAGACAGTTCCCACCTTC. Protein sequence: CASSSETVPTF.

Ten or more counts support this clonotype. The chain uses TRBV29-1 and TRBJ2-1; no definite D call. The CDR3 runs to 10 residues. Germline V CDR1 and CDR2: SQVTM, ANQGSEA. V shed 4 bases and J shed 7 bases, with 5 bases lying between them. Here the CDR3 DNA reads TGCAGCGTTGTTCAGAATGAGCAGTTCTTC. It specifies CSVVQNEQFF.

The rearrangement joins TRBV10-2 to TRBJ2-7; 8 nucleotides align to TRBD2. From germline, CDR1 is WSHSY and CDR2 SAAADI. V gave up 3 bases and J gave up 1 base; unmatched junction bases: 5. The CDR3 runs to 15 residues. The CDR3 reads CASSDKLAASYEQYF. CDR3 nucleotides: TGCGCCAGCAGTGATAAACTAGCGGCTTCCTACGAGCAGTACTTC.

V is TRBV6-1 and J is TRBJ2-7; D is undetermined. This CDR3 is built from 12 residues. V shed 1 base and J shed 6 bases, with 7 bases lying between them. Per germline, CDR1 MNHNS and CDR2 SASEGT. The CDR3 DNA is TGTGCCAGCAGTGAAGGGGTTGTCGAGCAGTACTTC. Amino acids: CASSEGVVEQYF.

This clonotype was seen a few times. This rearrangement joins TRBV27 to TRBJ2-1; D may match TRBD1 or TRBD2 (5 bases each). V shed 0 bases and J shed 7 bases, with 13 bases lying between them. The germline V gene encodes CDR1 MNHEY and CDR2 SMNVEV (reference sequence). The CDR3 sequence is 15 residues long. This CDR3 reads CASSLSGPTVNEQFF. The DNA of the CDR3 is TGTGCCAGCAGTTTATCGGGACCAACGGTTAATGAGCAGTTCTTC.

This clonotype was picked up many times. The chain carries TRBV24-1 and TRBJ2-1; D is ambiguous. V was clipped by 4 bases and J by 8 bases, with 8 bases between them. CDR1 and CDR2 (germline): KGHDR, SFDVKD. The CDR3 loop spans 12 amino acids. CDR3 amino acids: CATSEDEDEQFF. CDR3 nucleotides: TGTGCCACCAGTGAAGATGAGGATGAGCAGTTCTTC.

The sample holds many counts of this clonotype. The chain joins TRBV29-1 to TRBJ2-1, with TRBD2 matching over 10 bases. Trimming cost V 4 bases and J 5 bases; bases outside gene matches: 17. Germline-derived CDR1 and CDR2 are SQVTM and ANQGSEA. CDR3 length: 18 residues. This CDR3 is CSVVTGESSGSFDNEQFF. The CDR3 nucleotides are TGCAGCGTTGTCACCGGGGAATCTAGCGGGAGTTTCGACAATGAGCAGTTCTTC.

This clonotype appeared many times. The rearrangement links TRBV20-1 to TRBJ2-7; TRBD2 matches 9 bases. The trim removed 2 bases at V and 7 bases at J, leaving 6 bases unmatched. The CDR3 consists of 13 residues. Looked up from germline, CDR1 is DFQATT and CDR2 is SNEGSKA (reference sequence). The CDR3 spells CSARRLAGREQYF. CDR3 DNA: TGCAGTGCTAGACGGCTAGCGGGGAGGGAGCAGTACTTC.

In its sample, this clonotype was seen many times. CDR3 in DNA: TGTGCCACCCCATACCCACACCCCGGGACTAGCGTACGGCATGAGCAGTTCTTC. As protein: CATPYPHPGTSVRHEQFF. The rearrangement uses TRBV3-1 and TRBJ2-1; 10 nucleotides line up with TRBD2. This CDR3 has 18 amino acids. The ends lost 10 bases at V and 8 bases at J; junction bases unmatched: 23. CDR1 LGHDT and CDR2 YNNKEL come from the germline V gene (reference sequence).

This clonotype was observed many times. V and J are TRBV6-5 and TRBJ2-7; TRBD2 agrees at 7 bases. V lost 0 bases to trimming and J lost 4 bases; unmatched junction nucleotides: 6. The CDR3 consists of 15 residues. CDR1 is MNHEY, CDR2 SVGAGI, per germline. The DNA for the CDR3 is TGTGCCAGCAGTTACTCGACTGGGGGGGGTTACGAGCAGTACTTC. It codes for CASSYSTGGGYEQYF.

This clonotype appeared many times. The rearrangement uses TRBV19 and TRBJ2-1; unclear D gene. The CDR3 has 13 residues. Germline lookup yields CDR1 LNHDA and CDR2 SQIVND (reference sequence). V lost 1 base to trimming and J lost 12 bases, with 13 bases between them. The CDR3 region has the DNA TGTGCCAGTAGTATAGCGGGCTACCATCGGCAGTTCTTC. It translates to CASSIAGYHRQFF.